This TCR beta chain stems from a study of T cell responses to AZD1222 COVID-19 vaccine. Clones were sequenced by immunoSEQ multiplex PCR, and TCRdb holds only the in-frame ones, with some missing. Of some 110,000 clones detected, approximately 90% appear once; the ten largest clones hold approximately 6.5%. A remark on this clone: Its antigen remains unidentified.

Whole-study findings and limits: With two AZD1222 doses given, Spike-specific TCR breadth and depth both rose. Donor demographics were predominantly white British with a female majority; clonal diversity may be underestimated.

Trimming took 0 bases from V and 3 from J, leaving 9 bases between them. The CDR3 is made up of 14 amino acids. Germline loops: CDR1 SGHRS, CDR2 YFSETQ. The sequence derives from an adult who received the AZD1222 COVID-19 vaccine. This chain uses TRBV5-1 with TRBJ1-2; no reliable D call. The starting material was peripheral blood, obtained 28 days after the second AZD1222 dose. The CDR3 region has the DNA TGCGCCAGCAGCTTGGACGTGTGGGACTATGGCTACACCTTC. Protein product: CASSLDVWDYGYTF.